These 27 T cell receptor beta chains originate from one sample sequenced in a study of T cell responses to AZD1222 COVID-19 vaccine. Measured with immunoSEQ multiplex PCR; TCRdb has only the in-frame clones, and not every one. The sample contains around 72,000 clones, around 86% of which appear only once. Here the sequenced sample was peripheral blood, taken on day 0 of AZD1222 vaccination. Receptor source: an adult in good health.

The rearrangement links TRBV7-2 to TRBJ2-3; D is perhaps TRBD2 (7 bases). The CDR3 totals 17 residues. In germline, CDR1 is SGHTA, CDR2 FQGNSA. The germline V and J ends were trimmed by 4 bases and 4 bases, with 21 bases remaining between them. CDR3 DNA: TGTGCCAGCAGCTCGTTCCCGAGGGGGGGCCTGGCAGATACGCAGTATTTT. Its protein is CASSSFPRGGLADTQYF.

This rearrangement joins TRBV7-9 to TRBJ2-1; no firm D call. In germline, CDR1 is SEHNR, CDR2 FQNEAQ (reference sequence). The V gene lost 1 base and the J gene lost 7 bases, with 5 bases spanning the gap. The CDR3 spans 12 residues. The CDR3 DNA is TGTGCCAGCAGCTTAGGGGTGAATGAGCAGTTCTTC. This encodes CASSLGVNEQFF.

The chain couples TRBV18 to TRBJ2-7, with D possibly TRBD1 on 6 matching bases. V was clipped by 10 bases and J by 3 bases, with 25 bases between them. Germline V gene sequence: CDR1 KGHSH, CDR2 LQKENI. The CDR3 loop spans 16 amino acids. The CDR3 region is CATSLSGTPKNYEQYF. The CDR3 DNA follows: TGTGCCACGTCGTTGAGTGGGACACCAAAGAACTACGAGCAGTACTTC.

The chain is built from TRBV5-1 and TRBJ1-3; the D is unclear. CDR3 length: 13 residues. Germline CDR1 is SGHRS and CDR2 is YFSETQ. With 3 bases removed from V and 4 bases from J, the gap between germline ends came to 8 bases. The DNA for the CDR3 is TGCGCCAGCAGCTCGGGCCCGGGAAACACCATATATTTT. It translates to CASSSGPGNTIYF.

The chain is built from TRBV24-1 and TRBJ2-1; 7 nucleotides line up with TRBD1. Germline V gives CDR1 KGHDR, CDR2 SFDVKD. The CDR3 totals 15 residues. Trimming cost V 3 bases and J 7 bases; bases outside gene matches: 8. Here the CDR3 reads CATSDPGQPLNEQFF. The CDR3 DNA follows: TGTGCCACCAGTGATCCGGGACAGCCTCTAAATGAGCAGTTCTTC.

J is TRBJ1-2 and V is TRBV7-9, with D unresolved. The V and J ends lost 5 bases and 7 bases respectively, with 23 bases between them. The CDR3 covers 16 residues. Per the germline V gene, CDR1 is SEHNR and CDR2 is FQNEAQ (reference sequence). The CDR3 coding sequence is TGTGCCAGCAGCCCCTTGAGCCCAGGCCCGCCCCCTGGCTACACCTTC. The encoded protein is CASSPLSPGPPPGYTF.

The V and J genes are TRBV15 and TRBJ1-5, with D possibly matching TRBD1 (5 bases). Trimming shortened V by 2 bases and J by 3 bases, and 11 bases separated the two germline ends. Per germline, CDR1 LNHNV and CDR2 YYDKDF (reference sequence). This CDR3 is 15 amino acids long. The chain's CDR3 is CATSRPDSHNQPQHF. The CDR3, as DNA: TGTGCCACCAGCAGACCCGACAGCCACAATCAGCCCCAGCATTTT.

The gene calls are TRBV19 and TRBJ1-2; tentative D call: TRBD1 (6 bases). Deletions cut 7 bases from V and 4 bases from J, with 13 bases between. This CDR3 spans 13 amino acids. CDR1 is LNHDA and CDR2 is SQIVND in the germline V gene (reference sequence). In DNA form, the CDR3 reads TGTGCCAGTAATGGGGGCTCAGGCTATGGCTACACCTTC. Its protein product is CASNGGSGYGYTF.

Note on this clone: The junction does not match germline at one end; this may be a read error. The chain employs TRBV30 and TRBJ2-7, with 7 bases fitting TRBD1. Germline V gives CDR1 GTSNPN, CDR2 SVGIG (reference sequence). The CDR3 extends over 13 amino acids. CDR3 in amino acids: CAWSVPPDRERDF. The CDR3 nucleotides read TGTGCCTGGAGTGTTCCACCAGACAGGGAGCGAGACTTC.

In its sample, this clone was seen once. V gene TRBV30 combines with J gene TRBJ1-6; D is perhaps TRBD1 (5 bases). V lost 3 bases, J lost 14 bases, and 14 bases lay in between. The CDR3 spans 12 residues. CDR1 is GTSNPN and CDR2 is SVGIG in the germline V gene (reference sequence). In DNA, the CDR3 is TGTGCCTGGAGCCCCGGGACCTTTTCCCTCCACTTT. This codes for CAWSPGTFSLHF.

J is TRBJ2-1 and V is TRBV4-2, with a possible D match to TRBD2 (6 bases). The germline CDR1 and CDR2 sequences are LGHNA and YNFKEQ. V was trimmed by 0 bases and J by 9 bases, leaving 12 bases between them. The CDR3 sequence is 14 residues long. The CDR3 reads CASSQDLGGAEQFF. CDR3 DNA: TGTGCCAGCAGCCAAGACCTAGGCGGGGCTGAGCAGTTCTTC.

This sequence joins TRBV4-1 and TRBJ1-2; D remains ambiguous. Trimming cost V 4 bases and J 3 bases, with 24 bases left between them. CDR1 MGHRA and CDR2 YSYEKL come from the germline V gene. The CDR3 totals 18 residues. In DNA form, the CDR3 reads TGCGCCAGCAGCCCCCGCCAACGTACAGATCCGAGGGACTATGGCTACACCTTC. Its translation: CASSPRQRTDPRDYGYTF.

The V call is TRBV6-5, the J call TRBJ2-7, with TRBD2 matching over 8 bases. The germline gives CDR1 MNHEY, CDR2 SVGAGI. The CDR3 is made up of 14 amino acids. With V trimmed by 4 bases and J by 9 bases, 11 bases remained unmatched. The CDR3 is CASSSLIAGSGQYF. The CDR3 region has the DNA TGTGCCAGCAGTTCCCTCATAGCGGGGTCTGGGCAGTACTTC.

CDR3 nucleotide sequence: TGTGCCAGCAGCCAAGGGACTTCCCAAGAGACCCAGTACTTC. Translation gives CASSQGTSQETQYF. The chain links TRBV14 to TRBJ2-5; D might be TRBD2 (5 bases). V lost 1 base and J lost 1, with 7 bases in between. Per germline, CDR1 SGHDN and CDR2 FVKESK. This CDR3 contains 14 residues.

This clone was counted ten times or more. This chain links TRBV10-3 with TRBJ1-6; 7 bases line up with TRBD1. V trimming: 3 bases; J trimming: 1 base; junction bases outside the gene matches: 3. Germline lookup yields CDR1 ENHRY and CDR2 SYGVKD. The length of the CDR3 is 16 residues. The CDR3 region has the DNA TGTGCCATCAGTGAACAGGGGACTTCCTATAATTCACCCCTCCACTTT. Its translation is CAISEQGTSYNSPLHF.

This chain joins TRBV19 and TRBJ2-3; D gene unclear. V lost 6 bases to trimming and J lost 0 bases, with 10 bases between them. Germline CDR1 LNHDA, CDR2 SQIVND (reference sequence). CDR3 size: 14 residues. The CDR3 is CASRRPGSTDTQYF. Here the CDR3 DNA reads TGTGCCAGTAGACGGCCCGGAAGCACAGATACGCAGTATTTT.

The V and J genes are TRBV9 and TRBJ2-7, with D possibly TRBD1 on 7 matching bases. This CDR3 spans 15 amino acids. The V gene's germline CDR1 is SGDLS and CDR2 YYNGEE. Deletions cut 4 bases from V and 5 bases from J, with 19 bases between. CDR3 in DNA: TGTGCCAGCAGCCCAAGCGGGTGGACAGGAGACGAGCAGTACTTC. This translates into CASSPSGWTGDEQYF.

CDR3 residues: CASSERLAGGPGGDTQYF. Written as DNA, the CDR3 is TGTGCCAGCAGTGAACGACTAGCGGGGGGGCCAGGTGGGGATACGCAGTATTTT. V gene TRBV6-1 combines with J gene TRBJ2-3, with 14 positions matching TRBD2. In germline, CDR1 is MNHNS, CDR2 SASEGT. V gave up 2 bases and J gave up 6 bases; unmatched junction bases: 10. This CDR3 is 18 amino acids long.

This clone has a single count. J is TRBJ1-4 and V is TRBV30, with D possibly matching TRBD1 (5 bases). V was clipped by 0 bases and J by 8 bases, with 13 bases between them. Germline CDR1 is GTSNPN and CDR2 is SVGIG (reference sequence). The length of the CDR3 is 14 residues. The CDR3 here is CAWSVHGGPEKLFF. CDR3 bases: TGTGCCTGGAGTGTACATGGGGGTCCCGAAAAACTGTTTTTT.

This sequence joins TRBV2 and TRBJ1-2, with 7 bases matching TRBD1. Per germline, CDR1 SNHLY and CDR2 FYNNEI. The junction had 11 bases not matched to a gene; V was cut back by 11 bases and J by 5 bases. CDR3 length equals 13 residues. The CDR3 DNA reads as TGTGCCGGGTGGTCCGGGACAGATTATGGCTACACCTTC. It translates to CAGWSGTDYGYTF.

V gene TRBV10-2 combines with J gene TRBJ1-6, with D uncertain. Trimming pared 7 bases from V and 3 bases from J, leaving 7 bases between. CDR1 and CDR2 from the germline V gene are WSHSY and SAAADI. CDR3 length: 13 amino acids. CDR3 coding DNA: TGCGCCAGCACATCCCTCTATAATTCACCCCTCCACTTT. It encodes CASTSLYNSPLHF.

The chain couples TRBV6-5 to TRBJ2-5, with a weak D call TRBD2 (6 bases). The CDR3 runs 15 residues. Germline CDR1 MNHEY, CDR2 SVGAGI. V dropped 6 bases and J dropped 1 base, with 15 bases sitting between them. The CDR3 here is CASSPRGAPQETQYF. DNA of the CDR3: TGTGCCAGCAGCCCGCGGGGAGCGCCCCAAGAGACCCAGTACTTC.

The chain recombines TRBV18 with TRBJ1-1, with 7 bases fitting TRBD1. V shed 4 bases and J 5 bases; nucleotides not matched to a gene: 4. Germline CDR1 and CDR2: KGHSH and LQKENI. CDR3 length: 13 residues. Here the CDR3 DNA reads TGTGCCAGCTCACGGACAGGACAAACTGAAGCTTTCTTT. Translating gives CASSRTGQTEAFF.

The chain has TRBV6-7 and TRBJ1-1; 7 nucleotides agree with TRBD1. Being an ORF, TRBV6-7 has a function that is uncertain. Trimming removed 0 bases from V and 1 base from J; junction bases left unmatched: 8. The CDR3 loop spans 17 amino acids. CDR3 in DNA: TGTGCCAGCAGTTACTCGAACAGGGGTGTAAGGAACACTGAAGCTTTCTTT. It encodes CASSYSNRGVRNTEAFF.

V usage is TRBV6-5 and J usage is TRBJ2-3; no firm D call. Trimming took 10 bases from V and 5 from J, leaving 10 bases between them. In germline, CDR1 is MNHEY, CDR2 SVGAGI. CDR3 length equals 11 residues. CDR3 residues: CAIGLRDTQYF. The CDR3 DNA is TGTGCCATCGGGTTAAGAGATACGCAGTATTTT.

The CDR3 loop reads CASSFARREGYTF. As DNA, the CDR3 is TGTGCCAGCAGTTTTGCACGCCGGGAGGGCTACACCTTC. The V call is TRBV28, the J call TRBJ1-2; D gene uncertain. The CDR3 runs to 13 residues. CDR1 and CDR2 from the germline V gene are MDHEN and SYDVKM. V was shortened by 3 bases and J by 8 bases, with 13 bases between the two germline ends.

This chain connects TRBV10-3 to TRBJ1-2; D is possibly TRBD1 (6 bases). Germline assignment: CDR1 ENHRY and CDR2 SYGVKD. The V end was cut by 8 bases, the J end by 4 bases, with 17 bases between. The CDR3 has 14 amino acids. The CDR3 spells CAILRGAGSYGYTF. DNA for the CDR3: TGTGCCATCCTCAGGGGCGCGGGTAGCTATGGCTACACCTTC.